The entry below describes one T cell receptor beta chain. This sample was taken from a study of blood T cell repertoires in COVID-19. As processed by the authors: Cell counts per sample came from amplifying reference gene primers. Profiled with immunoSEQ multiplex PCR; TCRdb holds only in-frame clones, not every one. V and J calls and clone size are those listed in that table; D and trimming were worked out from the DNA. The sample records more than 200,000 clones, around 83% being singletons. This CDR3 has 16 residues. The germline CDR1 and CDR2 sequences are SEHNR and FQNEAQ (reference sequence). Trimming left V 4 bases short and J 0 bases short, with 10 bases between.

The chain recombines TRBV7-9 with TRBJ2-6; no firm D call. The TCR originated in a woman aged 45 to 65 with COVID-19, enrolled during active disease. The specimen was peripheral blood. In DNA form, the CDR3 reads TGTGCCAGCAGCTCCTTAAGCCTCTCTGGGGCCAACGTCCTGACTTTC. This sequence encodes CASSSLSLSGANVLTF.